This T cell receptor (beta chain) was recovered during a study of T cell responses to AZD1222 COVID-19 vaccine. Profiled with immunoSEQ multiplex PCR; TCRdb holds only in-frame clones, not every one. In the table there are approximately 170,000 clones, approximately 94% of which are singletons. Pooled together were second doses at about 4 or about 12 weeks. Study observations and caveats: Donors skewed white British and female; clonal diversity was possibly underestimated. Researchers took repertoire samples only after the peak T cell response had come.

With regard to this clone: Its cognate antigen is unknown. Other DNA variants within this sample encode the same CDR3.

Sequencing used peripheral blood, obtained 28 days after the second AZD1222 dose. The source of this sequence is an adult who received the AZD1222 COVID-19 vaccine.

The CDR3 bases are TGTGCCAGCAGTTCCCCGGGACGGAGCTATGGCTACACCTTC. Protein sequence: CASSSPGRSYGYTF. The gene calls are TRBV28 and TRBJ1-2, with D possibly TRBD1 on 5 matching bases. There are 14 residues in the CDR3. The V gene lost 4 bases and the J gene lost 4 bases, with 13 bases spanning the gap. Germline V gene sequence: CDR1 MDHEN, CDR2 SYDVKM.